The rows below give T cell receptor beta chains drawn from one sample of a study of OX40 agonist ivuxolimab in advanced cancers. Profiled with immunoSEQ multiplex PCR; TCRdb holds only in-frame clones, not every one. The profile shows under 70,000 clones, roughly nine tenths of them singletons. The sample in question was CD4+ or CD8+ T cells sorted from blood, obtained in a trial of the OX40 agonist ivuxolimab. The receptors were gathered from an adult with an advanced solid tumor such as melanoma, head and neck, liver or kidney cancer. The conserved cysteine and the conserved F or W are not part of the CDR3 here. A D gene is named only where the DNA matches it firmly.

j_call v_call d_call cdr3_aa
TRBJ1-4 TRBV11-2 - ASSPGQGREKLF
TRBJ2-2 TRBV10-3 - AISQEAGELF
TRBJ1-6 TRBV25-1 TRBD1 ASSPTGYNSPLH
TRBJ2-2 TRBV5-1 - ASSLSRTPLGELF
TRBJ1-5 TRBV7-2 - ASSPADGVWDQPQH
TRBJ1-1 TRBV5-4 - ASSSRVPNTEAF
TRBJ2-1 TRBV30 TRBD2 AWRSSGRYNEQF
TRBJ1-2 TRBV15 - ATSREDFGGIYGYT
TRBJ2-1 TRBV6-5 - PTSRGNEQF
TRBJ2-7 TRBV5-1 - ASSLGPGREQY
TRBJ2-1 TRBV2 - ASSDSRDPYNEQF
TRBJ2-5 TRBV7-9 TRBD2 ASSPSGGLQETQY
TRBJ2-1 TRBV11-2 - ASSLGTTRNNEQF
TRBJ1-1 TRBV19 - ASSMRGEAEAF
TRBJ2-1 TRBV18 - ASSPLPGAHYNEQF
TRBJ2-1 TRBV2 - ASSLNNEQF
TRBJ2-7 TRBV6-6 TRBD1 ASSTGQGTYEQY
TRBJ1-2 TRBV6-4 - ASSDSGGVNGYT
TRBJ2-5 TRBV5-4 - ASSLRGQETQY
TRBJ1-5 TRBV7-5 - ASKGTGRCNQPQH
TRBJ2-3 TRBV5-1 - ATAIGHLAADTQY
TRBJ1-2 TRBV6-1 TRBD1 ALQGAVDYGYT
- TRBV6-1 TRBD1 ATETGIDYEQY
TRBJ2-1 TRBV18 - ASSPRLGDEQF
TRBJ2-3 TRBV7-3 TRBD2 ASSPAGVTDTQY
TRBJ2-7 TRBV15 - ATSSAPLYEQY
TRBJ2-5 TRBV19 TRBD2 ASTQLAGGPETQY
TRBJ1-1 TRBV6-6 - ASSYGQYTEAF